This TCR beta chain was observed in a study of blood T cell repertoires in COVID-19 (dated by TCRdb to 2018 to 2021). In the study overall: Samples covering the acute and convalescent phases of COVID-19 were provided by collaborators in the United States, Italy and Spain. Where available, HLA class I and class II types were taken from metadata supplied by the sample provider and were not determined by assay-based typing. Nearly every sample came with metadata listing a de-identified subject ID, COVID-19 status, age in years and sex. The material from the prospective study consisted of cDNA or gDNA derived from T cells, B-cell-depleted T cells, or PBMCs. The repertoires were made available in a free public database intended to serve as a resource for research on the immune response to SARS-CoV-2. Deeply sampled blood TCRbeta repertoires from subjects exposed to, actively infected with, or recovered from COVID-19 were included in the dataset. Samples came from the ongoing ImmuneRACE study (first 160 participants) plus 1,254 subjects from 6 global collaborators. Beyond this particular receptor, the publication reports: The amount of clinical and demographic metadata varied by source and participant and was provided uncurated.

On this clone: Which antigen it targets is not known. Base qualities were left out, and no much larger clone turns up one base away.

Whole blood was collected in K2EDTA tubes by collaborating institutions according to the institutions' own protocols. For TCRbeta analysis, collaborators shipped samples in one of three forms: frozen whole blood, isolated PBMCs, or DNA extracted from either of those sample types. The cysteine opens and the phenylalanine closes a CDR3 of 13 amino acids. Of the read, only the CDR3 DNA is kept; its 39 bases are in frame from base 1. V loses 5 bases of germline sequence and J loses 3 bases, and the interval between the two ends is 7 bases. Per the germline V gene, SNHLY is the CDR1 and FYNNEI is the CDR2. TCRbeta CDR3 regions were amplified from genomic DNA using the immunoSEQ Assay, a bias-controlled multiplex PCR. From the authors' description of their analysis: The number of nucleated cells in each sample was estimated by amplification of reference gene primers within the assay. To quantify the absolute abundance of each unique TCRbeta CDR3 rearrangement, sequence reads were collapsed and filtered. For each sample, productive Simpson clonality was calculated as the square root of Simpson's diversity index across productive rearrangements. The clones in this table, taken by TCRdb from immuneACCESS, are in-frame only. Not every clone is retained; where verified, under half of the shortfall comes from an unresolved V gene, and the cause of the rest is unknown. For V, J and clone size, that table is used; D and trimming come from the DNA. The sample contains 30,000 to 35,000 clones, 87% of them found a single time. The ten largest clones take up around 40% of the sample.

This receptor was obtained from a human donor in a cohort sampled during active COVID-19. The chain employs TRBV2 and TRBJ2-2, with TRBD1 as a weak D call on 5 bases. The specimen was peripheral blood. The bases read TGTGCCAGCAGTTCAGGGTACACCGGGGAGCTGTTTTTT. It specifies CASSSGYTGELFF.